The 22 T cell receptor beta chains in this list originate from one sample, sequenced in a study of cytomegalovirus exposure and HLA in healthy donors. PCR primers comprised 60 Vbeta and 13 Jbeta primers. Only in-frame clones appear in the TCRdb table, and some are missing; sequencing was by immunoSEQ multiplex PCR. This sample has approximately 180,000 clones, with roughly 84% found just once. Sequenced: PBMCs. The receptors shown here come from a girl less than two years old in good health and CMV-seronegative.

The V gene is TRBV6-5, the J gene TRBJ2-1; TRBD2 matches 12 bases. Trimming cost V 7 bases and J 9 bases; bases outside gene matches: 4. CDR1 is MNHEY, CDR2 SVGAGI, per germline. This CDR3 is 13 amino acids long. The CDR3 sequence: CASNLAGGREQFF. In DNA form, the CDR3 reads TGTGCCAGCAATCTAGCGGGGGGGCGTGAGCAGTTCTTC.

This sequence joins TRBV9 and TRBJ1-1, with TRBD1 identical over 8 bases. The CDR3 extends over 13 amino acids. Germline V CDR1 and CDR2: SGDLS, YYNGEE. After removal of 4 bases from V and 5 bases from J, the junction contained 4 bases not matched to a gene. CDR3 in DNA: TGTGCCAGCAGCCCACAGGGGGGGACTGAAGCTTTCTTT. Its protein is CASSPQGGTEAFF.

V usage is TRBV18 and J usage is TRBJ1-4, with 7 bases that match TRBD1. Germline lookup yields CDR1 KGHSH and CDR2 LQKENI. The J segment lost 5 bases and the V segment lost 1 base, leaving 4 bases of the junction unmatched. The CDR3 is 15 amino acids. Here the CDR3 reads CASSPLRTGNEKLFF. CDR3 nucleotides: TGTGCCAGCTCACCACTTCGGACAGGAAATGAAAAACTGTTTTTT.

The chain links TRBV6-5 to TRBJ1-6; D remains ambiguous. Per the germline V gene, CDR1 is MNHEY and CDR2 is SVGAGI. The CDR3 sequence is 14 residues long. The V end lost 6 bases, the J end lost 7 bases, and 13 bases lay between the germline ends. The CDR3 spells CASSPPVVNSPLHF. The CDR3 DNA sequence: TGTGCCAGCAGCCCGCCGGTGGTGAATTCACCCCTCCACTTT.

This clone occurred once. V and J are TRBV5-4 and TRBJ1-2; D is perhaps TRBD1 (6 bases). The CDR3 consists of 16 residues. The germline V gene has CDR1 SGHNT and CDR2 YYREEE (reference sequence). The ends were cut back, 0 bases at V and 3 bases at J, with 15 bases in the middle. The CDR3 sequence: CASSLGQVGSHYGYTF. DNA of the CDR3: TGTGCCAGCAGCTTGGGACAGGTTGGGAGTCACTATGGCTACACCTTC.

This chain connects TRBV30 to TRBJ2-7; a possible D gene is TRBD1 (6 bases). V dropped 3 bases and J dropped 6 bases, with 12 bases sitting between them. Germline assignment: CDR1 GTSNPN and CDR2 SVGIG (reference sequence). The CDR3 runs 12 residues. The CDR3 DNA sequence: TGTGCCTGGAGCCCCACAGGGTCCGAGCAGTACTTC. It codes for CAWSPTGSEQYF.

There are a few counts of this clone. The chain recombines TRBV19 with TRBJ2-6; possible D gene TRBD2, 5 bases. V was cut by 6 bases and J by 4 bases, with 13 bases left in between. CDR3 size: 15 residues. Germline V gene lookup returns CDR1 LNHDA and CDR2 SQIVND (reference sequence). CDR3 loop: CASSHAEAGANVLTF. As DNA, the CDR3 is TGTGCCAGTAGCCACGCGGAGGCCGGGGCCAACGTCCTGACTTTC.

The rearrangement joins TRBV9 to TRBJ1-4; the match to TRBD1 covers 8 bases. Germline CDR1 SGDLS, CDR2 YYNGEE. V dropped 0 bases and J dropped 10; count of bases not matched to a gene: 14. The CDR3 contains 17 residues. The CDR3 DNA follows: TGTGCCAGCAGCGTAGGTGAAGGGAGGACAGGGAGGCGAAAACTGTTTTTT. Residues: CASSVGEGRTGRRKLFF. The complete variable domain, with remaining parts taken from reference TRBV9 and TRBJ1-4, reads DSGVTQTPKHLITATGQRVTLRCSPRSGDLSVYWYQQSLDQGLQFLIQYYNGEERAKGNILERFSAQQFPDLHSELNLSSLELGDSALYFCASSVGEGRTGRRKLFFGSGTQLSVL.

This chain joins TRBV19 and TRBJ2-1; 10 positions agree with TRBD2. Trimming removed 5 bases from V and 9 bases from J; junction bases left unmatched: 10. CDR1 is LNHDA, CDR2 SQIVND, per germline (reference sequence). This CDR3 is 15 amino acids long. As DNA, the CDR3 is TGTGCCAGTAGTTATATAGCGGGAGGTTTGGGTGAGCAGTTCTTC. This codes for CASSYIAGGLGEQFF. The whole variable domain, remainder taken from reference TRBV19 and TRBJ2-1, is DGGITQSPKYLFRKEGQNVTLSCEQNLNHDAMYWYRQDPGQGLRLIYYSQIVNDFQKGDIAEGYSVSREKKESFPLTVTSAQKNPTAFYLCASSYIAGGLGEQFFGPGTRLTVL.

V usage is TRBV10-3 and J usage is TRBJ1-6; tentatively, D is TRBD1 (6 bases). With 2 bases removed from V and 0 bases from J, the gap between germline ends came to 8 bases. This CDR3 has 16 amino acids. Germline V gives CDR1 ENHRY, CDR2 SYGVKD. CDR3 in amino acids: CAISETGHSYNSPLHF. The CDR3 nucleotides are TGTGCCATCAGTGAGACAGGGCACTCCTATAATTCACCCCTCCACTTT.

This clone was picked up one time. The rearrangement uses TRBV5-1 and TRBJ2-1, with a possible D match to TRBD1 (5 bases). Germline lookup yields CDR1 SGHRS and CDR2 YFSETQ. The CDR3 is 14 residues long. The V end lost 0 bases, the J end lost 3 bases, and 7 bases lay between the germline ends. The CDR3 loop reads CASSLAGLYNEQFF. In DNA form, the CDR3 reads TGCGCCAGCAGCTTGGCAGGGCTCTACAATGAGCAGTTCTTC.

CDR3 in amino acids: CASSLSGRGSTEAFF. CDR3 DNA sequence: TGTGCCAGCAGTTTATCGGGCAGGGGGAGCACTGAAGCTTTCTTT. V is TRBV27 and J is TRBJ1-1; 7 bases align to TRBD1. CDR1 is MNHEY, CDR2 SMNVEV, per germline (reference sequence). J gave up 4 bases and V 0 bases, and 5 bases lay outside the gene matches. The CDR3 is made up of 15 amino acids.

The chain carries TRBV7-9 and TRBJ2-2, with a tentative D call TRBD2 (6 bases). From germline, CDR1 is SEHNR and CDR2 FQNEAQ (reference sequence). This CDR3 comprises 16 residues. V was shortened by 4 bases and J by 0 bases, with 12 bases between the two germline ends. The CDR3 sequence: CASSYLAGTNTGELFF. CDR3 nucleotides: TGTGCCAGCAGCTACCTGGCGGGAACGAACACCGGGGAGCTGTTTTTT.

CDR3 in amino acids: CASSPPRVHYNEQFF. CDR3 bases: TGTGCCAGCTCACCACCGAGGGTTCACTACAATGAGCAGTTCTTC. J is TRBJ2-1 and V is TRBV18, with D perhaps TRBD2 (5 bases). Trimming took 0 bases from V and 3 from J, leaving 9 bases between them. This CDR3 is 15 amino acids long. The germline V gene encodes CDR1 KGHSH and CDR2 LQKENI. The whole variable domain, remainder taken from reference TRBV18 and TRBJ2-1, is NAGVMQNPRHLVRRRGQEARLRCSPMKGHSHVYWYRQLPEEGLKFMVYLQKENIIDESGMPKERFSAEFPKEGPSILRIQQVVRGDSAAYFCASSPPRVHYNEQFFGPGTRLTVL.

This clone is a singleton in its sample. V gene TRBV27 combines with J gene TRBJ2-7; the match to TRBD2 covers 8 bases. CDR1 and CDR2 (germline): MNHEY, SMNVEV (reference sequence). The J segment lost 4 bases and the V segment lost 5 bases, leaving 13 bases of the junction unmatched. This CDR3 region has 16 residues. Written as DNA, the CDR3 is TGTGCCAGCAGTACTATTCGAGGACTAGCTTTTTACGAGCAGTACTTC. Translating gives CASSTIRGLAFYEQYF.

This clone was recorded a few times. This chain joins TRBV19 and TRBJ2-5; 10 bases line up with TRBD2. Looked up from germline, CDR1 is LNHDA and CDR2 is SQIVND (reference sequence). V trimming: 1 base; J trimming: 3 bases; junction bases outside the gene matches: 8. The CDR3 consists of 17 residues. DNA of the CDR3: TGTGCCAGTAGTATAGTCCAGCGGGGGGGCCGGGAAGAGACCCAGTACTTC. Translation: CASSIVQRGGREETQYF.

The rearrangement joins TRBV20-1 to TRBJ2-3; D is ambiguous. V was shortened by 6 bases and J by 5 bases, with 6 bases between the two germline ends. From germline, CDR1 is DFQATT and CDR2 SNEGSKA (reference sequence). This CDR3 is 10 amino acids long. The DNA for the CDR3 is TGCAGTGCCGCGGAAGATACGCAGTATTTT. Its translation: CSAAEDTQYF.

The V and J genes are TRBV7-2 and TRBJ2-5, with 12 bases that match TRBD1. The germline V gene has CDR1 SGHTA and CDR2 FQGNSA. The CDR3 runs 16 residues. The junction had 1 base not matched to a gene; V was cut back by 0 bases and J by 2 bases. The CDR3 DNA follows: TGTGCCAGCAGCTTAGCGGGACAGGGGGCACAAGAGACCCAGTACTTC. Translation: CASSLAGQGAQETQYF. The complete variable domain, with remaining parts taken from reference TRBV7-2 and TRBJ2-5, reads GAGVSQSPSNKVTEKGKDVELRCDPISGHTALYWYRQSLGQGLEFLIYFQGNSAPDKSGLPSDRFSAERTGGSVSTLTIQRTQQEDSAVYLCASSLAGQGAQETQYFGPGTRLLVL.

The chain uses TRBV29-1 and TRBJ1-2; D is uncertain. Trimming took 4 bases from V and 7 from J, leaving 13 bases between them. This CDR3 has 12 residues. CDR1 and CDR2 from the germline V gene are SQVTM and ANQGSEA. The CDR3 DNA follows: TGCAGCGTTGTTGAGGGCCAGTCTGGCTACACCTTC. Translation gives CSVVEGQSGYTF. Based on the CDR3 plus reference TRBV29-1 and TRBJ1-2, the full variable domain is SAVISQKPSRDICQRGTSLTIQCQVDSQVTMMFWYRQQPGQSLTLIATANQGSEATYESGFVIDKFPISRPNLTFSTLTVSNMSPEDSSIYLCSVVEGQSGYTFGSGTRLTVV.

The chain has TRBV4-1 and TRBJ2-1, with 8 nucleotides matching TRBD2. CDR1 is MGHRA and CDR2 is YSYEKL in the germline V gene. The CDR3 spans 19 residues. J was trimmed by 5 bases and V by 1 base; bases with no gene match: 16. Written as DNA, the CDR3 is TGCGCCAGCAGCCAAGGAGATCTATTGGGACTAGTCAAAAACAATGAGCAGTTCTTC. This translates into CASSQGDLLGLVKNNEQFF.

This sequence joins TRBV14 and TRBJ2-7; 7 bases map to TRBD1. V dropped 0 bases and J dropped 5; count of bases not matched to a gene: 7. The CDR3 runs to 15 residues. Germline V CDR1 and CDR2: SGHDN, FVKESK. This chain's CDR3 is CASSQDLRGRHEQYF. CDR3 sequence (DNA): TGTGCCAGCAGCCAAGATTTAAGGGGGCGCCACGAGCAGTACTTC.

The chain recombines TRBV5-1 with TRBJ1-1; 9 positions agree with TRBD1. V dropped 0 bases and J dropped 6; count of bases not matched to a gene: 21. CDR1 SGHRS and CDR2 YFSETQ come from the germline V gene. The length of the CDR3 is 20 residues. The CDR3 DNA follows: TGCGCCAGCAGCTTGGGTATAAGATTGGACAGGGGAGGTTGGGGGCCTGAAGCTTTCTTT. Amino acids: CASSLGIRLDRGGWGPEAFF. The full variable domain, its missing parts supplied by reference TRBV5-1 and TRBJ1-1, is KAGVTQTPRYLIKTRGQQVTLSCSPISGHRSVSWYQQTPGQGLQFLFEYFSETQRNKGNFPGRFSGRQFSNSRSEMNVSTLELGDSALYLCASSLGIRLDRGGWGPEAFFGQGTRLTVV.